This T cell receptor beta chain was sequenced in a study of blood T cells in healthy people across ages. Germline CDR1 DFQATT, CDR2 SNEGSKA (reference sequence). This CDR3 comprises 13 residues. This clonotype came up many times. One end of the junction varies from germline; a read error may be responsible. Primers used in a second PCR of about 7 to 12 cycles were a sample-barcoded 5' primer and a J-beta primer mix. TCRdb re-called the 5' RACE reads through MiXCR, storing one row per CDR3 protein. The sample holds hundreds of thousands of distinct CDR3 sequences, about 45% seen once. The V gene is TRBV20-1, the J gene TRBJ2-5; possible D gene TRBD2, 5 bases. Source material: blood. The origin of this receptor is an elderly man in good health. CDR3 in amino acids: CSAREPGKETQYF. The CDR3 DNA sequence: TGCAGTGCCAGAGAGCCGGGAAAAGAGACCCAGTACTTC.